The 30 T cell receptor beta chains listed next were all sequenced from one sample in a study of shared clonotypes between healthy human individuals. Libraries were prepared by immunoSEQ multiplex PCR; TCRdb keeps only in-frame clonotypes and omits some of them. The sample includes 1.4 million to 1.5 million clones, over 95% of them seen just once. Sequencing was performed on naive CD4+ T cells sorted from blood. The sample's subset: CD45RA+ positively selected. Receptors originate from a man between 25 and 39 years old in good health.

The chain joins TRBV27 to TRBJ1-5; 7 bases match TRBD1. The CDR3 is 18 amino acids. Unmatched junction bases numbered 14, after V lost 6 bases and J lost 0 bases. CDR1 and CDR2 (germline): MNHEY, SMNVEV (reference sequence). As DNA, the CDR3 is TGTGCCAGCAGCAACAGGGGCCGGCGGGATAATAGCAATCAGCCCCAGCATTTT. This codes for CASSNRGRRDNSNQPQHF.

The gene calls are TRBV4-2 and TRBJ2-7; 9 bases are shared with TRBD2. This CDR3 spans 13 amino acids. Per the germline V gene, CDR1 is LGHNA and CDR2 is YNFKEQ. The junction had 2 bases not matched to a gene; V was cut back by 1 base and J by 7 bases. CDR3 DNA: TGTGCCAGCAGCCAAGTCCTAGCGGGGGAGCAGTACTTC. It yields the protein CASSQVLAGEQYF.

The chain combines TRBV28 with TRBJ2-7; TRBD2 matches at 7 bases. The CDR3 contains 14 residues. Per germline, CDR1 MDHEN and CDR2 SYDVKM. V lost 2 bases and J lost 4; bases outside the gene matches: 5. In DNA, the CDR3 is TGTGCCAGCAGTTTAATTGCTAGCGGTTACGAGCAGTACTTC. It is translated as CASSLIASGYEQYF.

The chain employs TRBV7-8 and TRBJ1-1; TRBD1 aligns across 8 bases. The germline CDR1 and CDR2 sequences are SGHVS and FQNEAQ. The ends lost 0 bases at V and 5 bases at J; junction bases unmatched: 14. The CDR3 spans 18 residues. CDR3 amino acids: CASSLATGARGHGTEAFF. The CDR3 DNA follows: TGTGCCAGCAGCTTAGCAACCGGGGCCAGGGGGCACGGGACTGAAGCTTTCTTT.

The rearrangement joins TRBV5-5 to TRBJ1-2; 7 positions match TRBD1. CDR1 is SGHKS, CDR2 YYEKEE, per germline (reference sequence). The junction had 6 bases not matched to a gene; V was cut back by 4 bases and J by 0 bases. The CDR3 contains 15 residues. The CDR3 DNA sequence: TGTGCCAGCAGCCCTCAGGGGGGCACTAACTATGGCTACACCTTC. The encoded protein is CASSPQGGTNYGYTF.

The chain is built from TRBV28 and TRBJ1-5; TRBD1 aligns across 12 bases. CDR1 is MDHEN, CDR2 SYDVKM, per germline. V gave up 7 bases and J gave up 9 bases; unmatched junction bases: 19. The CDR3 has 18 residues. CDR3 nucleotide sequence: TGTGCCAGCATGCCGGGACAGGGGGCTCCCAGATTTGTGGCGCCCCAGCATTTT. Its translation: CASMPGQGAPRFVAPQHF.

The chain joins TRBV28 to TRBJ2-7; TRBD1 matches 8 bases. Trimming took 6 bases from V and 6 from J; bases not matched to a gene: 7. This CDR3 region has 13 residues. Germline values: CDR1 MDHEN, CDR2 SYDVKM. CDR3 coding DNA: TGTGCCAGCAGAACCCCCACAGGGGGCGAGCAGTACTTC. Its protein is CASRTPTGGEQYF.

The chain is built from TRBV27 and TRBJ2-7; possible D gene TRBD2, 6 bases. V lost 5 bases to trimming and J lost 3 bases, with 26 bases between them. Germline V gives CDR1 MNHEY, CDR2 SMNVEV (reference sequence). The CDR3 loop spans 18 amino acids. CDR3 sequence: CASSPRVGAQLARYEQYF. DNA for the CDR3: TGTGCCAGCAGTCCACGCGTAGGGGCCCAACTAGCTCGCTACGAGCAGTACTTC.

This chain uses TRBV5-6 with TRBJ1-3; D ambiguous. Germline V lookup: CDR1 SGHDT, CDR2 YYEEEE. Trimming took off 2 bases at V and 2 bases at J, with 8 bases between the two ends. CDR3 size: 14 residues. DNA for the CDR3: TGTGCCAGCAGCTTCGGCGCCACTGGAAACACCATATATTTT. Translated: CASSFGATGNTIYF.

This chain links TRBV30 with TRBJ2-3, with 8 nucleotides matching TRBD1. Looked up from germline, CDR1 is GTSNPN and CDR2 is SVGIG (reference sequence). The CDR3 spans 15 residues. J lost 3 bases, V lost 2 bases, and 7 bases had no gene match. The CDR3, as DNA: TGTGCCTGGAGTTCAGGGGGCTCGAGGACAGATACGCAGTATTTT. Translated: CAWSSGGSRTDTQYF.

The rearrangement links TRBV7-2 to TRBJ2-5; D might be TRBD2 (6 bases). The V gene's germline CDR1 is SGHTA and CDR2 FQGNSA. This CDR3 is built from 15 residues. Trimming stripped 3 bases from V and 5 bases from J, with 16 bases between. CDR3 region: CASSFVAERGETQYF. Here the CDR3 DNA reads TGTGCCAGCAGCTTTGTAGCGGAAAGAGGGGAGACCCAGTACTTC.

The CDR3 DNA sequence: TGTGCCAGCAGCTTCCCCGGACGGACCACCGGGGAGCTGTTTTTT. Protein product: CASSFPGRTTGELFF. The gene calls are TRBV11-2 and TRBJ2-2, with D uncertain. CDR3 size: 15 residues. The germline CDR1 and CDR2 sequences are SGHAT and FQNNGV. Trimming stripped 3 bases from V and 4 bases from J, with 12 bases between. Using reference TRBV11-2 and TRBJ2-2 for the parts outside the CDR3, the full variable domain is EAGVAQSPRYKIIEKRQSVAFWCNPISGHATLYWYQQILGQGPKLLIQFQNNGVVDDSQLPKDRFSAERLKGVDSTLKIQPAKLEDSAVYLCASSFPGRTTGELFFGEGSRLTVL.

This chain links TRBV7-2 with TRBJ2-3; D perhaps matches TRBD2 (6 bases). Germline V CDR1 and CDR2: SGHTA, FQGNSA. The CDR3 consists of 13 residues. V shed 6 bases and J shed 7 bases, with 14 bases lying between them. The CDR3 loop is CASRLASVYTQYF. Written as DNA, the CDR3 is TGTGCCAGCAGATTGGCTAGCGTATATACGCAGTATTTT.

This clone was seen a single time. The chain employs TRBV6-6 and TRBJ2-2, with 8 positions matching TRBD2. V lost 2 bases, J lost 4 bases, and 3 bases stayed unmatched. Germline assignment: CDR1 MNHNY and CDR2 SVGAGI (reference sequence). This CDR3 is built from 15 residues. This CDR3 reads CASSYLLAGTGELFF. The CDR3 nucleotides read TGTGCCAGCAGTTACCTCCTAGCGGGCACCGGGGAGCTGTTTTTT.

CDR3 sequence (DNA): TGTGCCAGCAGCTTAGGACAGAAAGCCTCTGGAAACACCATATATTTT. This encodes CASSLGQKASGNTIYF. The chain combines TRBV7-2 with TRBJ1-3; TRBD1 is a possible D gene (5 bases). Deletions cut 1 base from V and 0 bases from J, with 10 bases between. The CDR3 sequence is 16 residues long. The germline V gene has CDR1 SGHTA and CDR2 FQGNSA.

Comments on this clone: At one end the junction does not follow the germline gene, possibly because of a read error. The chain combines TRBV18 with TRBJ2-2; TRBD1 matches at 9 bases. The CDR3 contains 16 residues. CDR1 is KGHSH, CDR2 LQKENI, per germline. In DNA, the CDR3 is TGTGCCAGCTCAGCACCGGGACAGGGTAACACCGGGGAGCTGTTTTTT. Translating it yields CASSAPGQGNTGELFF.

Here the CDR3 reads CAISESGPVDPQYF. CDR3 bases: TGTGCCATCAGTGAGTCTGGGCCGGTCGATCCGCAGTATTTT. The chain recombines TRBV10-3 with TRBJ2-3; D is uncertain. CDR1 ENHRY and CDR2 SYGVKD come from the germline V gene. Trimming stripped 0 bases from V and 10 bases from J, with 14 bases between. The CDR3 loop spans 14 amino acids.

The rearrangement links TRBV19 to TRBJ2-5, with 10 bases aligning to TRBD1. With 5 bases clipped from V and 5 bases from J, the junction kept 5 bases outside the gene matches. This CDR3 spans 14 amino acids. Germline CDR1 reads LNHDA; CDR2 reads SQIVND (reference sequence). DNA of the CDR3: TGTGCCAGTAGTCCCCAGGACAGGGGGGAGACCCAGTACTTC. Protein: CASSPQDRGETQYF.

This clone came up a few times. This rearrangement joins TRBV28 to TRBJ1-5; D is unclear. The CDR3 runs 13 residues. V dropped 6 bases and J dropped 9 bases, with 15 bases sitting between them. Germline assignment: CDR1 MDHEN and CDR2 SYDVKM. CDR3 residues: CASSIAGKRPQHF. The DNA of the CDR3 is TGTGCCAGCAGCATCGCTGGCAAACGGCCCCAGCATTTT.

The V and J genes are TRBV28 and TRBJ2-1; D not resolved. In germline, CDR1 is MDHEN, CDR2 SYDVKM. V was shortened by 1 base and J by 5 bases, with 9 bases between the two germline ends. CDR3 length: 14 amino acids. The CDR3 DNA follows: TGTGCCAGCAGTTTATTAAGATCAAACAATGAGCAGTTCTTC. Translating it yields CASSLLRSNNEQFF.

V usage is TRBV4-2 and J usage is TRBJ2-1; D remains ambiguous. The CDR3 has 15 residues. V was pared by 1 base and J by 2 bases, with 9 bases between. Germline CDR1 is LGHNA and CDR2 is YNFKEQ. The CDR3 bases are TGTGCCAGCAGCCAAGCGGTGGTCCCCTACAATGAGCAGTTCTTC. Translation: CASSQAVVPYNEQFF.

The rearrangement uses TRBV6-1 and TRBJ2-7; D unresolved. The CDR3 covers 15 residues. Trimming took 8 bases from V and 1 from J, leaving 18 bases between them. Germline CDR1 and CDR2: MNHNS and SASEGT. The CDR3 spells CASRPTLFGSYEQYF. The CDR3 nucleotides read TGTGCCAGCCGACCGACTCTCTTCGGGTCCTACGAGCAGTACTTC.

About this clone: Other nucleotide sequences from this sample produce the same CDR3. The rearrangement links TRBV9 to TRBJ2-6, with unresolved D. Trimming took 2 bases from V and 3 from J, leaving 3 bases between them. Germline-derived CDR1 and CDR2 are SGDLS and YYNGEE. The CDR3 extends over 13 amino acids. DNA of the CDR3: TGTGCCAGCAGCGTCGTTGGGGCCAACGTCCTGACTTTC. It is translated as CASSVVGANVLTF.

The chain links TRBV28 to TRBJ2-1, with 8 bases that match TRBD1. The V gene end was trimmed by 5 bases and the J gene end by 8 bases; junction bases not matched to a gene: 11. Germline values: CDR1 MDHEN, CDR2 SYDVKM. The CDR3 length is 15 residues. The CDR3 nucleotides read TGTGCCAGCAGTCCCTCTCCAGGGGGCGTCTATGAGCAGTTCTTC. It is translated as CASSPSPGGVYEQFF. The entire variable domain, with the rest obtained from reference TRBV28 and TRBJ2-1, is as follows: DVKVTQSSRYLVKRTGEKVFLECVQDMDHENMFWYRQDPGLGLRLIYFSYDVKMKEKGDIPEGYSVSREKKERFSLILESASTNQTSMYLCASSPSPGGVYEQFFGPGTRLTVL.

This sequence joins TRBV5-6 and TRBJ2-3; 9 nucleotides agree with TRBD2. After removal of 3 bases from V and 5 bases from J, the junction contained 13 bases not matched to a gene. Germline V gives CDR1 SGHDT, CDR2 YYEEEE. The CDR3 is 17 amino acids. The CDR3 sequence is CASSSSGTSLLGDTQYF. CDR3 bases: TGTGCCAGCAGCTCAAGCGGGACTAGCCTGTTGGGAGATACGCAGTATTTT.

This clone was seen a single time. The gene calls are TRBV4-3 and TRBJ2-3; 8 bases align to TRBD1. This CDR3 is built from 16 residues. Germline CDR1 LGHNA, CDR2 YSLEER. The V gene end was trimmed by 4 bases and the J gene end by 4 bases; junction bases not matched to a gene: 10. For the CDR3, the DNA is TGCGCCAGCAGCCTCCTGTTCAGGGGGCTTTCAGATACGCAGTATTTT. Protein: CASSLLFRGLSDTQYF.

The genes are TRBV2 and TRBJ2-7; D is possibly TRBD2 (6 bases). Deletions cut 6 bases from V and 6 bases from J, with 15 bases between. Germline lookup yields CDR1 SNHLY and CDR2 FYNNEI. The CDR3 contains 13 residues. CDR3 sequence: CASRRDSLIEQYF. In nucleotides, the CDR3 is TGTGCCAGCAGGCGGGACTCCCTCATCGAGCAGTACTTC.

This chain links TRBV28 with TRBJ1-1; possibly TRBD1 for D (6 bases). The germline V gene has CDR1 MDHEN and CDR2 SYDVKM. Trimming left V 3 bases short and J 4 bases short, with 12 bases between. This CDR3 contains 14 residues. CDR3 nucleotides: TGTGCCAGCAGTTTTGTAGGGGGTGGCACTGAAGCTTTCTTT. Translated, it gives CASSFVGGGTEAFF.

V and J are TRBV18 and TRBJ2-5; 12 bases line up with TRBD2. This CDR3 comprises 16 residues. Trimming at V came to 4 bases and at J to 2 bases, leaving 5 bases not matched to a gene. Germline values: CDR1 KGHSH, CDR2 LQKENI. CDR3 loop: CASSQLAGGVQETQYF. CDR3 in DNA: TGTGCCAGCTCACAACTAGCGGGAGGAGTACAAGAGACCCAGTACTTC.

The chain carries TRBV25-1 and TRBJ2-7; D is ambiguous. From germline, CDR1 is MGHDK and CDR2 SYGVNS. The length of the CDR3 is 13 residues. V dropped 3 bases and J dropped 4 bases, with 10 bases sitting between them. The DNA for the CDR3 is TGTGCCAGCAGTGAGCCGGGCAGGTACGAGCAGTACTTC. Translation gives CASSEPGRYEQYF.